Many counts were recorded for the clone carrying this TCR beta chain. Its target is unknown. The data were taken from a study of breast tumors, draining lymph nodes, adjacent tissues. The lymph nodes were axillary draining lymph nodes from breast cancer patients. Findings of the study overall: Compared with basal-like, luminal-like tumors shared significantly more repertoire with nontumor tissue. Data fit most tumor T cells coming from lymph node, expanding in tumor.

TCRdb reprocessed the multiplex PCR reads with MiXCR, giving one entry per CDR3 protein. The sample holds 150,000 to 200,000 distinct CDR3 sequences; approximately 30% are singletons and the top ten take 4% to 5.5%. Source material: axillary lymph node tissue. The TCR sequence derives from a female donor with breast cancer. Some clones in this sample may be carry-over from other donors' samples.

CDR3 sequence reads: CASSIGKRASTDTQYF. CDR3 DNA sequence: TGTGCCAGTAGTATAGGGAAGCGGGCGAGCACAGATACGCAGTATTTT. This chain joins TRBV19 and TRBJ2-3; D is possibly TRBD2 (6 bases). The V gene's germline CDR1 is LNHDA and CDR2 SQIVND (reference sequence). V was shortened by 1 base and J by 0 bases, with 11 bases between the two germline ends. CDR3 length: 16 residues.